These T cell receptor beta chains were read from a single sample in a study of blood T cell repertoires in COVID-19. Assay: immunoSEQ multiplex PCR; the TCRdb copy retains only in-frame clones and omits some. The sample lists about 160,000 clones, approximately 79% occurring once. Material: peripheral blood. These receptors were collected from a woman aged 60-75 years with COVID-19, enrolled during active disease. Both conserved end residues are part of each CDR3.

v_gene,j_gene,CDR3aa
TRBV6-5,TRBJ1-1,CASSYLPGSSEAFF
TRBV5-6,TRBJ2-3,CASSPGTSGGLPFTDTQYF
TRBV7-8,TRBJ2-5,CASSLRIRGETQYF
TRBV7-9,TRBJ2-7,CASSLAMVAGTDEQYF
TRBV6-2/TRBV6-3,TRBJ1-4,CASSTSSGGDRSEKLFF
TRBV5-4,TRBJ1-1,CASSYKMNTEAFF
TRBV20-1,TRBJ1-5,CSASGTNQPQHF
TRBV6-4,TRBJ1-1,CASSAFRDTEAFF
TRBV2,TRBJ2-2,CASSEHTLTGELFF
TRBV5-4,TRBJ2-2,CASSLGDYPVTGELFF
TRBV7-2,TRBJ1-6,CASGPGRGDSPLHF
TRBV6-1,TRBJ1-1,CASSEFGGYNTEAFF
TRBV9,TRBJ1-2,CASSVDPNGDYGYTF
TRBV5-5,TRBJ1-1,CASSLAGKGAGTEAFF
TRBV19,TRBJ2-7,CASGDPGQGSSYEQYF
TRBV6-6,TRBJ2-2,CASTGGSPGELFF
TRBV11-2,TRBJ2-7,CASSLGSGPFYEQYF
TRBV29-1,TRBJ1-2,CSVHSNYGYTF
TRBV4-1,TRBJ2-2,CASSQVSGTSGANTGELFF
TRBV6-5,TRBJ1-5,CASSYEGVANQPQHF
TRBV4-3,TRBJ2-2,CASSQGQGHGELFF
TRBV6-1,TRBJ2-1,CASSGLAGGGPNEQFF
TRBV5-1,TRBJ2-3,CASSLAGQGPDTQYF
TRBV5-6,TRBJ1-4,CASSFSGSGNEKLFF
TRBV29-1,TRBJ2-5,CSVEGVAGALETQYF
TRBV29-1,TRBJ1-2,CSFSGTGNYGYTF
TRBV7-2,TRBJ2-7,CASSRASGRTHEQYF
TRBV9,TRBJ2-1,CASGGIRDRANEQFF
TRBV7-2,TRBJ2-1,CASSLRQGGNNEQFF
TRBV28,TRBJ1-1,CASLFGTSNKAFF
TRBV4-1,TRBJ2-3,CASSQEASGSTDTQYF
TRBV7-9,TRBJ1-4,CASSSPGGTTNEKLFF
TRBV9,TRBJ2-3,CASSVMSTDTQYF
TRBV10-2,TRBJ2-1,CASSGPGLAGVLGDEQFF
TRBV7-9,TRBJ1-2,CASSLSQNYGYTF
TRBV29-1,TRBJ1-3,CSVEKASGYDNTIYF
TRBV29-1,TRBJ1-2,CSVPRSGTGVVGGYTF
TRBV6-6,TRBJ2-7,CASSRRDSSYEQYF
TRBV6-6,TRBJ1-5,CASSPYSNQPQHF
TRBV27,TRBJ2-3,CASSLQGPRTDTQYF
TRBV5-1,TRBJ1-2,CASSPDTGIYGYTF